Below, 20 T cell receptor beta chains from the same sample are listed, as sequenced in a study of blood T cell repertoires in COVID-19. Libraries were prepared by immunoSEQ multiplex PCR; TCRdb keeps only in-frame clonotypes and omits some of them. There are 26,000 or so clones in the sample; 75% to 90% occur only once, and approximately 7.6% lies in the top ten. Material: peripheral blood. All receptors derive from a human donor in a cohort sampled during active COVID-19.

The CDR3 nucleotides are TGTGCCAGCAGCGTAGCCGGGGGTCCCTACGAGCAGTACTTC. Its translation is CASSVAGGPYEQYF. The rearrangement links TRBV9 to TRBJ2-7, with D maybe TRBD2 (6 bases). Germline CDR1 is SGDLS and CDR2 is YYNGEE. The CDR3 has 14 residues. With 0 bases removed from V and 2 bases from J, the gap between germline ends came to 9 bases.

This CDR3 is CSASGQPQEKLFF. The CDR3 DNA reads TGCAGTGCTAGTGGACAGCCCCAAGAAAAACTGTTTTTT. The chain is built from TRBV20-1 and TRBJ1-4; tentative D call: TRBD1 (6 bases). The CDR3 consists of 13 residues. V dropped 3 bases and J dropped 8 bases, with 13 bases sitting between them. The germline CDR1 and CDR2 sequences are DFQATT and SNEGSKA (reference sequence).

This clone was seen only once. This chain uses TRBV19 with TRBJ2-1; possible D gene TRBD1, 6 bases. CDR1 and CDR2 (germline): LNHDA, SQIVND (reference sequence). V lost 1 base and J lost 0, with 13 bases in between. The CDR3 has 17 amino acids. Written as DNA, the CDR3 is TGTGCCAGTAGTATAGCTCAGGGGTCCGCCTCCTACAATGAGCAGTTCTTC. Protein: CASSIAQGSASYNEQFF.

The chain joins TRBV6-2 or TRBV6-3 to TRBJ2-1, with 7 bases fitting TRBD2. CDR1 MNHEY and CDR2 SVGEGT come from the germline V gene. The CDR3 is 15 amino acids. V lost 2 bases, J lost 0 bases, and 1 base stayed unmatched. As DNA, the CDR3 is TGTGCCAGCAGTTACGGCGGGAGCTCCTACAATGAGCAGTTCTTC. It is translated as CASSYGGSSYNEQFF.

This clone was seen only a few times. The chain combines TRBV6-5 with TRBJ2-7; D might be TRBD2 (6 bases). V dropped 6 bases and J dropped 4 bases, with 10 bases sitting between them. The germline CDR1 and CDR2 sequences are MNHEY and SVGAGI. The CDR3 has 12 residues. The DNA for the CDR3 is TGTGCCAGCAGGGTGACTAGTTACGAGCAGTACTTC. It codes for CASRVTSYEQYF.

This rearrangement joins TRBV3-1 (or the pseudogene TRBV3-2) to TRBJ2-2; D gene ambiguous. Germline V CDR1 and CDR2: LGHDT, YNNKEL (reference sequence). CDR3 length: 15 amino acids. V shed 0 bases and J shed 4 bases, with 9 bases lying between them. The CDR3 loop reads CASSQDLGVTGELFF. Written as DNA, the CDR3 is TGTGCCAGCAGCCAAGATCTTGGAGTCACCGGGGAGCTGTTTTTT.

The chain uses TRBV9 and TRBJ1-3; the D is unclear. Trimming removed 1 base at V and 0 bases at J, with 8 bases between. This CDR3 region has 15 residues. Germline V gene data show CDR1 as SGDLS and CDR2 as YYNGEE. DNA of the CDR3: TGTGCCAGCAGCGTAAACGACAACTCTGGAAACACCATATATTTT. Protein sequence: CASSVNDNSGNTIYF.

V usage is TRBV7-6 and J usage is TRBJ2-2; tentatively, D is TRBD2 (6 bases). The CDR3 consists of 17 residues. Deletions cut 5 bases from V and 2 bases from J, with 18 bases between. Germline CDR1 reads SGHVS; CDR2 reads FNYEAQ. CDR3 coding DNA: TGTGCCAGCAGCAAAGATTCCGGGACTCGAAACACCGGGGAGCTGTTTTTT. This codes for CASSKDSGTRNTGELFF.

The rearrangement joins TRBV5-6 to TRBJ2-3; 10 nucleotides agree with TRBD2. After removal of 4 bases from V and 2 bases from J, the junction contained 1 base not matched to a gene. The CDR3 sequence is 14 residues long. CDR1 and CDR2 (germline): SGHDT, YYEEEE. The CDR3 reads CASSLAGDTDTQYF. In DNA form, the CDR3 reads TGTGCCAGCAGCCTAGCGGGGGACACAGATACGCAGTATTTT.

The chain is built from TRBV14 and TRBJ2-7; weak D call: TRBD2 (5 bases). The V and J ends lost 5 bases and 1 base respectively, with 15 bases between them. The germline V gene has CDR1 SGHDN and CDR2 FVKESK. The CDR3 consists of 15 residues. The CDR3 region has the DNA TGTGCCAGCAGCGAAATAGGACTCTTTTCCTACGAGCAGTACTTC. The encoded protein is CASSEIGLFSYEQYF.

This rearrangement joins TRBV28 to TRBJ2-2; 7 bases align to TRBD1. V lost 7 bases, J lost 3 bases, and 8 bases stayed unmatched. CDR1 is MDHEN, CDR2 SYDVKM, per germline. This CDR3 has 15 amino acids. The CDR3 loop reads CASISRDRDTGELFF. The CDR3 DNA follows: TGTGCCAGCATTTCTCGGGACAGAGACACCGGGGAGCTGTTTTTT.

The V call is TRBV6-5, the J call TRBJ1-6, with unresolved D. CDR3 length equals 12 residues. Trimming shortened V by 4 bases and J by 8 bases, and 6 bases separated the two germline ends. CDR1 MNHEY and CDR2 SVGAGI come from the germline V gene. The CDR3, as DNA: TGTGCCAGCAGTTTCCAGGATTCACCCCTCCACTTT. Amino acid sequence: CASSFQDSPLHF.

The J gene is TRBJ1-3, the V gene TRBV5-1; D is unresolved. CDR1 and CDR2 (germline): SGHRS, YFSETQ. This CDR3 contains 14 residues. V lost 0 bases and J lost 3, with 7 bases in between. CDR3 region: CASSLAGFGNTIYF. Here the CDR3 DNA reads TGCGCCAGCAGCTTGGCAGGATTTGGAAACACCATATATTTT.

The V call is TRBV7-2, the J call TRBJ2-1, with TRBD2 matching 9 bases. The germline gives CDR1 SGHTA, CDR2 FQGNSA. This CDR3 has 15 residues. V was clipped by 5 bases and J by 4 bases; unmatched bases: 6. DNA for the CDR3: TGTGCCAGCAGCCCGCGGACTAGCGCATACAATGAGCAGTTCTTC. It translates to CASSPRTSAYNEQFF.

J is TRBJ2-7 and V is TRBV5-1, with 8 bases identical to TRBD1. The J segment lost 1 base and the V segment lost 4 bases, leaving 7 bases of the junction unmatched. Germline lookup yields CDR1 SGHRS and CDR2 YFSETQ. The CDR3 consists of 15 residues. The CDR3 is CASSIGQGGSYEQYF. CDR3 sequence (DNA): TGCGCCAGCAGCATAGGACAGGGAGGATCCTACGAGCAGTACTTC.

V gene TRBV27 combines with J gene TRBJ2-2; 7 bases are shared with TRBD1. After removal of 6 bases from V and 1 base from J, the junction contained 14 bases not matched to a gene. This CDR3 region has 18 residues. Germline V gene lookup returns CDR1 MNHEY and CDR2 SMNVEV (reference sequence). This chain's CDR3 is CASRKDRMEVVNTGELFF. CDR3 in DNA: TGTGCCAGCAGAAAGGACAGGATGGAGGTGGTGAACACCGGGGAGCTGTTTTTT.

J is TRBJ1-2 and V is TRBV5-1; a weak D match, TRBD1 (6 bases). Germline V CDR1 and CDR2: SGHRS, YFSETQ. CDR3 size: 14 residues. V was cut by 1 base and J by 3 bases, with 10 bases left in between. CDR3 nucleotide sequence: TGCGCCAGCAGCTTGCGGGGGGCGGACTATGGCTACACCTTC. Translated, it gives CASSLRGADYGYTF.

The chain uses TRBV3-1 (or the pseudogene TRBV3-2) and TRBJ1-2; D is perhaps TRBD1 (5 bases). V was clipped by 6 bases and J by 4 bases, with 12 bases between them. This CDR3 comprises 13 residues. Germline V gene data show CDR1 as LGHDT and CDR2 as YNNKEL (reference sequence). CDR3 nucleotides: TGTGCCAGCAGGGCAACAGGTGGCTATGGCTACACCTTC. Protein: CASRATGGYGYTF.

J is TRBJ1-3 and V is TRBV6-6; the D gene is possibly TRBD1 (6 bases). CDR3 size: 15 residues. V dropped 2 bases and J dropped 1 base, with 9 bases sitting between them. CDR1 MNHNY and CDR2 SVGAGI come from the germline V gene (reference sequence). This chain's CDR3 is CASSYAQGSGNTIYF. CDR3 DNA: TGTGCCAGCAGTTACGCTCAGGGGTCTGGAAACACCATATATTTT.

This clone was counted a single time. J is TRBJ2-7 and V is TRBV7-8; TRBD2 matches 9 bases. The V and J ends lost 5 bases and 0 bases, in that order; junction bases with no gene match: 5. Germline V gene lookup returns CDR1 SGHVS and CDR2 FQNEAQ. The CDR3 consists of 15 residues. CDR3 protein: CASSKTSGLSYEQYF. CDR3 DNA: TGTGCCAGCAGCAAGACTAGCGGTCTCTCCTACGAGCAGTACTTC.